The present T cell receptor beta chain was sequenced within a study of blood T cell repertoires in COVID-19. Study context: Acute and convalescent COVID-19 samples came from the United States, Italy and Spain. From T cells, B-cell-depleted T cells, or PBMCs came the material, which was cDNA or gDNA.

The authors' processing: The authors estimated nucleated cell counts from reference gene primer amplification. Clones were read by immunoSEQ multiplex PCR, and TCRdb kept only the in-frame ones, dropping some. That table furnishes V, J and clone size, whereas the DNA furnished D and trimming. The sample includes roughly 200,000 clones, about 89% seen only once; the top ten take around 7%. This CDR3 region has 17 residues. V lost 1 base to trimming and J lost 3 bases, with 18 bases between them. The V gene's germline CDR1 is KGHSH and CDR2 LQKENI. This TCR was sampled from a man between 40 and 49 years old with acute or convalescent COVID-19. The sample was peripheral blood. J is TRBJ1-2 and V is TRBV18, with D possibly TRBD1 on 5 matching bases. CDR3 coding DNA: TGTGCCAGCTCACCACAGCTGACGGGGGGGATGGACTATGGCTACACCTTC. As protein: CASSPQLTGGMDYGYTF.